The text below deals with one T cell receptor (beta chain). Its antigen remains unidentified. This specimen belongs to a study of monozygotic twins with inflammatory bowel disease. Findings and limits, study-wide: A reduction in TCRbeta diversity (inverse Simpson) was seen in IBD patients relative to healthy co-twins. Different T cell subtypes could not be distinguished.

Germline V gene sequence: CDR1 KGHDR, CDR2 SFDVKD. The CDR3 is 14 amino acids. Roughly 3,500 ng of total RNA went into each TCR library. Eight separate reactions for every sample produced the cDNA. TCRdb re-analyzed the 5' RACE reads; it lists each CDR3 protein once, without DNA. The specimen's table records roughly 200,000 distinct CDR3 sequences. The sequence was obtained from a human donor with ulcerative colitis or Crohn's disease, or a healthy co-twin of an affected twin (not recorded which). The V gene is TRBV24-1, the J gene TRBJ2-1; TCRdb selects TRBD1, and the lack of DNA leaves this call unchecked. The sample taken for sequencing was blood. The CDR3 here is CATGTGNSYNEQFF.